Below, 28 T cell receptor beta chains from the same sample are listed, as sequenced in a study of cytomegalovirus exposure and HLA in healthy donors. PCR amplification relied on 60 Vbeta primers (plus 13 Jbeta primers). Only in-frame clones appear in the TCRdb table, and some are missing; sequencing was by immunoSEQ multiplex PCR. This table holds 110,000 or so clones, about 80% found once. The sample taken for sequencing was PBMCs. The receptors come from a woman between 50 and 59 years old in good health and CMV-seropositive.

V usage is TRBV19 and J usage is TRBJ1-2; 9 bases align to TRBD1. In germline, CDR1 is LNHDA, CDR2 SQIVND (reference sequence). CDR3 length: 15 residues. V gave up 5 bases and J gave up 6 bases; unmatched junction bases: 10. CDR3 DNA: TGTGCCAGTAGTCCTTACCCCGGGACAGGGAATGGCTACACCTTC. Its translation is CASSPYPGTGNGYTF.

This clone showed up just a few times. The CDR3 loop is CASSLGGGLMANEKLFF. CDR3 coding DNA: TGCGCCAGCAGCTTGGGGGGCGGCCTAATGGCTAATGAAAAACTGTTTTTT. The rearrangement links TRBV5-1 to TRBJ1-4, with a possible D match to TRBD1 (5 bases). Trimming removed 0 bases from V and 3 bases from J, with 15 bases in between. Germline values: CDR1 SGHRS, CDR2 YFSETQ. CDR3 length: 17 amino acids.

This clone came up a few times. The rearrangement uses TRBV29-1 and TRBJ2-1; 10 bases agree with TRBD2. The CDR3 length is 14 residues. The germline CDR1 and CDR2 sequences are SQVTM and ANQGSEA. With V trimmed by 5 bases and J by 4 bases, 5 bases remained unmatched. This chain's CDR3 is CSVSGTSVYNEQFF. In DNA form, the CDR3 reads TGCAGCGTTTCCGGGACTAGCGTTTACAATGAGCAGTTCTTC.

V and J are TRBV2 and TRBJ1-5; D is unclear. Deletions cut 7 bases from V and 0 bases from J, with 7 bases between. The CDR3 is 13 residues long. Looked up from germline, CDR1 is SNHLY and CDR2 is FYNNEI. The CDR3: CASIRDSNQPQHF. The CDR3 DNA reads as TGTGCCAGCATCCGGGATAGCAATCAGCCCCAGCATTTT.

DNA of the CDR3: TGTGCCAGTAGCCCCGGACAGGGGAACTATGGCTACACCTTC. It is translated as CASSPGQGNYGYTF. The V gene is TRBV19, the J gene TRBJ1-2; 9 bases align to TRBD1. The CDR3 has 14 residues. The V segment lost 6 bases and the J segment 2 bases; nucleotides outside the gene matches: 4. Germline CDR1 is LNHDA and CDR2 is SQIVND (reference sequence).

This clone was seen once. The chain has TRBV28 and TRBJ2-1, with 10 nucleotides matching TRBD2. This CDR3 is 17 amino acids long. Trimming at V came to 4 bases and at J to 7 bases, leaving 13 bases not matched to a gene. Germline lookup yields CDR1 MDHEN and CDR2 SYDVKM. CDR3 sequence (DNA): TGTGCCAGCAGTTCAACTAGCGGGGACCGACAATGGAATGAGCAGTTCTTC. Encoded protein: CASSSTSGDRQWNEQFF.

The chain combines TRBV7-2 with TRBJ2-3; 11 nucleotides agree with TRBD2. The CDR3 length is 16 residues. The germline V gene has CDR1 SGHTA and CDR2 FQGNSA. The J segment lost 7 bases and the V segment lost 4 bases, leaving 10 bases of the junction unmatched. The CDR3 nucleotides read TGTGCCAGCAGCTCCTCGGTAGCGGGGGGGTGGAATACGCAGTATTTT. Translating it yields CASSSSVAGGWNTQYF.

This clone was observed a few times. The chain uses TRBV7-2 and TRBJ1-1, with D possibly TRBD1 on 6 matching bases. The germline CDR1 and CDR2 sequences are SGHTA and FQGNSA. The CDR3 totals 16 residues. Trimming shortened V by 0 bases and J by 3 bases, and 14 bases separated the two germline ends. This CDR3 reads CASSLAPGAGDTEAFF. CDR3 DNA: TGTGCCAGCAGCTTAGCCCCAGGGGCCGGGGACACTGAAGCTTTCTTT. Using reference TRBV7-2 and TRBJ1-1 for the parts outside the CDR3, the full variable domain is GAGVSQSPSNKVTEKGKDVELRCDPISGHTALYWYRQSLGQGLEFLIYFQGNSAPDKSGLPSDRFSAERTGGSVSTLTIQRTQQEDSAVYLCASSLAPGAGDTEAFFGQGTRLTVV.

This chain connects TRBV4-3 to TRBJ1-5; a weak D match, TRBD1 (5 bases). The CDR3 is 15 amino acids. Trimming removed 1 base at V and 5 bases at J, with 12 bases between. Germline V gives CDR1 LGHNA, CDR2 YSLEER. As DNA, the CDR3 is TGCGCCAGCAGCCAAGTAGCAGGGATGGATCAGCCCCAGCATTTT. It yields the protein CASSQVAGMDQPQHF.

This clone showed up just a few times. The rearrangement joins TRBV6-1 to TRBJ2-7, with D maybe TRBD1 (8 bases). CDR1 and CDR2 (germline): MNHNS, SASEGT. CDR3 size: 16 residues. V lost 4 bases, J lost 6 bases, and 22 bases lay in between. Written as DNA, the CDR3 is TGTGCCAGCAGTGCGTGGTTACAGGGGGGGTCAGGCGAGCAGTACTTC. Its translation is CASSAWLQGGSGEQYF.

The chain recombines TRBV9 with TRBJ2-3; no definite D call. Germline V CDR1 and CDR2: SGDLS, YYNGEE. The CDR3 totals 15 residues. Trimming removed 6 bases from V and 2 bases from J, with 16 bases in between. CDR3 DNA sequence: TGTGCCAGCACCGCTAGTTCAAACCCCACAGATACGCAGTATTTT. Its protein is CASTASSNPTDTQYF.

V is TRBV18 and J is TRBJ1-1; D is ambiguous. Germline V CDR1 and CDR2: KGHSH, LQKENI. Trimming cost V 6 bases and J 1 base, with 9 bases left between them. The CDR3 is 13 residues long. The CDR3 bases are TGTGCCAGCTCCTTGGGAGCGAACACTGAAGCTTTCTTT. It encodes CASSLGANTEAFF.

This chain links TRBV6-5 with TRBJ2-4; D possibly corresponds to TRBD1 (6 bases). The CDR3 is made up of 15 amino acids. Germline CDR1 reads MNHEY; CDR2 reads SVGAGI. V lost 0 bases to trimming and J lost 4 bases, with 10 bases between them. CDR3 amino acids: CASSYSVGTKNIQYF. The CDR3 DNA sequence: TGTGCCAGCAGTTACTCGGTGGGGACAAAAAACATTCAGTACTTC.

The V gene is TRBV9, the J gene TRBJ2-2, with D perhaps TRBD2 (5 bases). Germline V gene lookup returns CDR1 SGDLS and CDR2 YYNGEE. V shed 2 bases and J shed 6 bases, with 8 bases lying between them. The CDR3 length is 13 residues. CDR3 loop: CASSVDGAGELFF. The CDR3 region has the DNA TGTGCCAGCAGCGTCGACGGGGCCGGGGAGCTGTTTTTT.

The rearrangement links TRBV11-2 to TRBJ2-7; 9 bases agree with TRBD1. Looked up from germline, CDR1 is SGHAT and CDR2 is FQNNGV. Unmatched junction bases numbered 7, after V lost 5 bases and J lost 2 bases. This CDR3 has 15 amino acids. The CDR3 DNA reads as TGTGCCAGCAGCATGTTCCGGACAGGGGCCTACGAGCAGTACTTC. It yields the protein CASSMFRTGAYEQYF.

This clone was recorded many times. The chain links TRBV6-6 to TRBJ1-5; perhaps TRBD1 as D (5 bases). This CDR3 spans 14 amino acids. Trimming left V 3 bases short and J 6 bases short, with 12 bases between. Germline values: CDR1 MNHNY, CDR2 SVGAGI (reference sequence). This CDR3 reads CASSYLTAVQPQHF. CDR3 sequence (DNA): TGTGCCAGCAGTTATTTGACAGCAGTTCAGCCCCAGCATTTT.

This sequence joins TRBV5-5 and TRBJ1-5; a possible D gene is TRBD1 (5 bases). Trimming removed 4 bases from V and 1 base from J, with 9 bases in between. This CDR3 region has 14 residues. From germline, CDR1 is SGHKS and CDR2 YYEKEE (reference sequence). CDR3 DNA sequence: TGTGCCAGCAGCCCCCGACAGAGCAATCAGCCCCAGCATTTT. Residues: CASSPRQSNQPQHF.

This clone was observed a handful of times. An end of the junction differs from the germline gene, which may be a read error. The V gene is TRBV7-9, the J gene TRBJ2-2; 9 bases map to TRBD2. From germline, CDR1 is SEHNR and CDR2 FQNEAQ (reference sequence). The CDR3 sequence is 19 residues long. In DNA form, the CDR3 reads TGTTCCAGCATTCCAACTCCCGGCGGGAGGGCCGCTAACACCGGGGAGCTGTTTTTT. It specifies CSSIPTPGGRAANTGELFF.

The chain has TRBV6-1 and TRBJ2-1, with 9 nucleotides matching TRBD2. The CDR3 extends over 15 amino acids. The trim removed 2 bases at V and 7 bases at J, leaving 6 bases unmatched. Germline-derived CDR1 and CDR2 are MNHNS and SASEGT. As DNA, the CDR3 is TGTGCCAGCAGTGAAATAAGCGGGGGGTGGAATGAGCAGTTCTTC. Translating it yields CASSEISGGWNEQFF.

This chain uses TRBV4-1 with TRBJ2-2; TRBD1 aligns across 8 bases. V was pared by 6 bases and J by 8 bases, with 20 bases of the junction left unmatched. The CDR3 is 18 amino acids. Germline CDR1 is MGHRA and CDR2 is YSYEKL. CDR3 nucleotides: TGCGCCAGCAGGCATGAACAGCGCCAGGGGGCTTCTATAGGGGAGCTGTTTTTT. Amino acid sequence: CASRHEQRQGASIGELFF.

V and J are TRBV5-1 and TRBJ2-5; TRBD2 agrees at 8 bases. This CDR3 spans 15 amino acids. From germline, CDR1 is SGHRS and CDR2 YFSETQ. The junction had 7 bases not matched to a gene; V was cut back by 3 bases and J by 3 bases. The CDR3, as DNA: TGCGCCAGCAGCTCCAGGGCGGGGGGTAAAGAGACCCAGTACTTC. This encodes CASSSRAGGKETQYF.

The CDR3 spells CASRGRVVYEQYF. The CDR3 nucleotides are TGTGCCAGCAGGGGCAGGGTAGTTTACGAGCAGTACTTC. The gene calls are TRBV6-1 and TRBJ2-7, with D perhaps TRBD1 (5 bases). The CDR3 is 13 amino acids. Germline V CDR1 and CDR2: MNHNS, SASEGT. Trimming removed 6 bases at V and 4 bases at J, with 13 bases between.

This clone was seen more than once but under ten times. The chain links TRBV6-6 to TRBJ1-5; D is possibly TRBD1 (5 bases). The V end was cut by 6 bases, the J end by 4 bases, with 16 bases between. Per germline, CDR1 MNHNY and CDR2 SVGAGI (reference sequence). The CDR3 loop spans 15 amino acids. The DNA for the CDR3 is TGTGCCAGCAGCCGGGACGGGAGTCGGAATCAGCCCCAGCATTTT. Encoded protein: CASSRDGSRNQPQHF.

J is TRBJ1-2 and V is TRBV7-9, with D uncertain. Germline values: CDR1 SEHNR, CDR2 FQNEAQ (reference sequence). The CDR3 runs 11 residues. V lost 5 bases and J 8 bases, leaving 9 bases between the germline ends. The CDR3 DNA follows: TGTGCCAGCAGCCCTATAATGGGCTACACCTTC. It encodes CASSPIMGYTF.

This clone was counted between two and nine times. The chain has TRBV19 and TRBJ2-4; 7 bases map to TRBD2. CDR1 and CDR2 from the germline V gene are LNHDA and SQIVND (reference sequence). V lost 0 bases to trimming and J lost 6 bases; unmatched junction nucleotides: 5. This CDR3 has 15 amino acids. This chain's CDR3 is CASSIDPTGGNIQYF. In DNA, the CDR3 is TGTGCCAGTAGTATAGATCCCACGGGAGGAAACATTCAGTACTTC.

The sample holds one count of this clone. This chain connects TRBV7-3 to TRBJ2-7, with TRBD1 matching over 9 bases. CDR1 and CDR2 from the germline V gene are SGHTA and FQGTGA. The CDR3 runs 17 residues. J lost 5 bases, V lost 0 bases, and 11 bases had no gene match. DNA for the CDR3: TGTGCCAGCAGCTTAACGGGACAGGGCCCCCTTGGTGACGAGCAGTACTTC. It codes for CASSLTGQGPLGDEQYF.

The V call is TRBV7-2, the J call TRBJ2-7; maybe TRBD1 (5 bases). The CDR3 is made up of 16 amino acids. Per the germline V gene, CDR1 is SGHTA and CDR2 is FQGNSA. V was clipped by 1 base and J by 2 bases, with 15 bases between them. The CDR3 is CASSLGVTVPPYEQYF. The CDR3, as DNA: TGTGCCAGCAGCTTAGGGGTGACAGTACCCCCCTACGAGCAGTACTTC.

The chain recombines TRBV19 with TRBJ1-1; weak D call: TRBD1 (6 bases). The length of the CDR3 is 14 residues. Trimming stripped 7 bases from V and 6 bases from J, with 18 bases between. CDR1 LNHDA and CDR2 SQIVND come from the germline V gene (reference sequence). For the CDR3, the DNA is TGTGCCAGTACCCCCGGACAGCCACGCGCTGAAGCTTTCTTT. Its translation: CASTPGQPRAEAFF.